Sequencing of this T cell receptor beta chain was carried out in a study of blood T cell repertoires in COVID-19. V was shortened by 3 bases and J by 8 bases, with 16 bases between the two germline ends. This CDR3 region has 14 residues. Per the germline V gene, CDR1 is SGHNT and CDR2 is YENEEA. Profiled with immunoSEQ multiplex PCR; TCRdb holds only in-frame clones, not every one. The sample has under 350,000 clones, around 87% seen once. The chain carries TRBV11-3 and TRBJ2-5; D perhaps matches TRBD1 (6 bases). Sequenced material: peripheral blood. This sequence was found in a man between 65 and 80 years old with acute or convalescent COVID-19. The CDR3 DNA is TGTGCCAGCAGCTTGGGGACATTTGACCTTACCCAGTACTTC. This gives the protein CASSLGTFDLTQYF.